Listed below are T cell receptor beta chains from one sample, sequenced in a study of blood T cells in healthy people across ages. A single record per CDR3 protein comes from TCRdb applying MiXCR to the 5' RACE reads. Of around 690,000 distinct CDR3 sequences in the sample, roughly 58% were seen once. The sequenced material came from blood. The receptors were sampled from a man aged 60-69 years in good health. Each CDR3 is given without its conserved first and last residue.

TRBV20-1	TRBJ2-4	SAREMGKNIQY
TRBV7-2	TRBJ2-7	ASSRVITYEQY
TRBV4-2	TRBJ2-1	ASSRSQGQGVNEQF
TRBV5-5	TRBJ2-1	ASTLEDRGPKSSYNEQF
TRBV7-2	TRBJ2-1	ASSSPPGLPTEQF
TRBV2	TRBJ1-2	ASSYTPGASYGYT
TRBV11-2	TRBJ2-7	ASSLEQNEQY
TRBV7-2	TRBJ2-1	ASSWSGQGINEQF
TRBV18	TRBJ1-1	ASSSGRAKAEAF
TRBV29-1	TRBJ2-7	SVEGGGYEQY
TRBV5-1	TRBJ2-5	ASSLNTGLLETQY
TRBV5-1	TRBJ2-7	ASSPWGRAYEQY
TRBV6-6	TRBJ1-6	ASSYDSGTYNSPLH
TRBV20-1	TRBJ2-7	SARPGGNTYEQY
TRBV5-1	TRBJ1-6	ASSPGQQYSPLH
TRBV25-1	TRBJ1-1	ASSERGNTEAF
TRBV11-2	TRBJ2-5	ASSLAWAAEETQY
TRBV7-9	TRBJ1-4	ASSFWDINEKLF
TRBV12-3/TRBV12-4	TRBJ2-3	ASRLRFSGGDGVDTQY
TRBV11-2	TRBJ2-7	ASSLGDTISYEQY
TRBV20-1	TRBJ2-7	SARDSRLAYEQY
TRBV25-1	TRBJ1-2	ASSEYTVNYGYT
TRBV5-1	TRBJ2-3	ASSRDRVDTQY